A few counts support the clone carrying this T cell receptor (beta chain). These data are taken from a study of blood T cell repertoires in COVID-19. Overall study context: The analysed material was cDNA or gDNA that came from T cells, B-cell-depleted T cells, or PBMCs.

Methods used by the authors: Scientists estimated how many nucleated cells there were by amplifying reference gene primers. Clones were read by immunoSEQ multiplex PCR, and TCRdb kept only the in-frame ones, dropping some. That table furnishes V, J and clone size, whereas the DNA furnished D and trimming. This table holds about 310,000 clones, about 87% found once. Sequencing input: peripheral blood. This receptor was taken from a woman in her forties or fifties who had recovered from COVID-19.

CDR3 loop: CASQGSVGNYGYTF. The CDR3 region has the DNA TGTGCCAGCCAGGGGTCGGTGGGAAACTATGGCTACACCTTC. V and J are TRBV6-4 and TRBJ1-2; tentative D call: TRBD1 (6 bases). CDR1 is MRHNA and CDR2 is SNTAGT in the germline V gene. Trimming stripped 8 bases from V and 2 bases from J, with 15 bases between. The CDR3 is 14 residues long.